The 23 T cell receptor beta chains below were found in one sample sequenced in a study of T cell repertoires in cytomegalovirus infection. TCRdb re-analysed the reads in MiXCR, keeping a single row per CDR3 protein. The sample carries about 360,000 distinct CDR3 sequences, around 18% recorded once. The sample was PBMCs. The receptors here all came from a human donor in good health (CMV status not recorded). Some clones in this sample may be carry-over from other donors' samples.

This clonotype was observed at least ten times. The DNA of the CDR3 is TGTGCCAGCAGCTTAGTACCTAGCGGGAGAAGGTACAATGAGCAGTTCTTC. Amino acids: CASSLVPSGRRYNEQFF. This sequence joins TRBV7-2 and TRBJ2-1, with 10 bases identical to TRBD2. The CDR3 loop spans 17 amino acids. CDR1 and CDR2 from the germline V gene are SGHTA and FQGNSA. Trimming removed 1 base from V and 4 bases from J; junction bases left unmatched: 7.

The rearrangement joins TRBV20-1 to TRBJ2-1; no firm D call. Germline CDR1 and CDR2: DFQATT and SNEGSKA (reference sequence). The CDR3 consists of 14 residues. Trimming pared 5 bases from V and 8 bases from J, leaving 19 bases between. The CDR3 loop is CSALTTRVADEQFF. The CDR3 region has the DNA TGCAGTGCTCTCACCACTCGCGTGGCCGATGAGCAGTTCTTC.

This clonotype was recorded at least ten times. V and J are TRBV28 and TRBJ2-5; weak D call: TRBD1 (6 bases). The CDR3 is 14 residues long. V lost 2 bases and J 5 bases, leaving 12 bases between the germline ends. Germline V gene data show CDR1 as MDHEN and CDR2 as SYDVKM. The CDR3 DNA reads as TGTGCCAGCAGTTTACCAGGGGCAGGGGAGACCCAGTACTTC. Translation gives CASSLPGAGETQYF.

This clonotype has more than one count but fewer than ten. The chain uses TRBV20-1 and TRBJ2-7; a possible D gene is TRBD2 (5 bases). This CDR3 has 14 amino acids. The V end was cut by 4 bases, the J end by 7 bases, with 20 bases between. Per germline, CDR1 DFQATT and CDR2 SNEGSKA (reference sequence). CDR3 coding DNA: TGCAGTGCTACTCGCGAGGGAGCCGGAGTTGAGCAGTACTTC. It yields the protein CSATREGAGVEQYF.

The CDR3 protein is CSAREETDYQPQHF. DNA of the CDR3: TGCAGTGCTAGAGAAGAGACAGACTATCAGCCCCAGCATTTT. The V and J genes are TRBV20-1 and TRBJ1-5; TRBD1 is a possible D gene (5 bases). The germline CDR1 and CDR2 sequences are DFQATT and SNEGSKA (reference sequence). V was cut by 0 bases and J by 5 bases, with 11 bases left in between. This CDR3 has 14 residues.

This clonotype occurred many times. The chain is built from TRBV6-2 or TRBV6-3 and TRBJ1-1; the D gene is possibly TRBD1 (6 bases). Per germline, CDR1 MNHEY and CDR2 SVGEGT. Trimming pared 6 bases from V and 1 base from J, leaving 12 bases between. This CDR3 is 14 amino acids long. The CDR3 nucleotides read TGTGCCAGCAGGCGACAGGAACCGAACACTGAAGCTTTCTTT. It yields the protein CASRRQEPNTEAFF.

This clonotype occurred many times. CDR3 residues: CASSLGANNEQFF. The DNA for the CDR3 is TGTGCCAGCAGCTTAGGGGCCAACAATGAGCAGTTCTTC. J is TRBJ2-1 and V is TRBV7-2; no clear D. Germline CDR1 reads SGHTA; CDR2 reads FQGNSA. Between the trimmed V and J ends, which lost 1 base and 5 bases, there was a span of 6 bases. The CDR3 extends over 13 amino acids.

The rearrangement uses TRBV4-1 and TRBJ1-4; 7 nucleotides agree with TRBD1. The CDR3 loop spans 17 amino acids. Trimming cost V 5 bases and J 0 bases; bases outside gene matches: 9. CDR1 is MGHRA and CDR2 is YSYEKL in the germline V gene. This CDR3 is CASSSGQILATNEKLFF. CDR3 DNA: TGCGCCAGCAGCTCGGGACAGATCCTAGCAACTAATGAAAAACTGTTTTTT.

This clonotype was seen repeatedly, ten times or more. This chain links TRBV7-2 with TRBJ2-5; possible D gene TRBD2, 5 bases. Trimming removed 1 base from V and 6 bases from J, with 15 bases in between. The CDR3 extends over 15 amino acids. Germline values: CDR1 SGHTA, CDR2 FQGNSA. CDR3 DNA: TGTGCCAGCAGCTTAGGAACGGGGAGTGCGCAGACCCAGTACTTC. This gives the protein CASSLGTGSAQTQYF.

This clonotype was found a few times. The rearrangement joins TRBV7-9 to TRBJ2-1, with 8 positions matching TRBD1. Trimming at V came to 5 bases and at J to 8 bases, leaving 14 bases not matched to a gene. CDR1 and CDR2 from the germline V gene are SEHNR and FQNEAQ (reference sequence). This CDR3 is built from 16 residues. Here the CDR3 DNA reads TGTGCCAGCAGCCCCGCGGACAGGGTATCGTGGGATGAGCAGTTCTTC. It yields the protein CASSPADRVSWDEQFF.

This clonotype was seen ten or more times. This chain joins TRBV18 and TRBJ2-7, with TRBD2 as a possible D gene (5 bases). The CDR3 has 13 residues. V was shortened by 2 bases and J by 4 bases, with 9 bases between the two germline ends. Germline CDR1 KGHSH, CDR2 LQKENI. As DNA, the CDR3 is TGTGCCAGCTCACCATCCGAGGGTTACGAGCAGTACGTC. Its translation: CASSPSEGYEQYV.

The gene calls are TRBV12-3 or TRBV12-4 and TRBJ2-7; TRBD2 might be the D (6 bases). The CDR3 has 14 residues. V lost 1 base to trimming and J lost 5 bases, with 12 bases between them. CDR3 in DNA: TGTGCCAGCAGTTTAGGCCCGGAGGGGAACGAGCAGTACTTC. It specifies CASSLGPEGNEQYF.

The rearrangement uses TRBV25-1 and TRBJ2-5, with D possibly matching TRBD2 (6 bases). Trimming cost V 3 bases and J 5 bases, with 19 bases left between them. The V gene's germline CDR1 is MGHDK and CDR2 SYGVNS. The CDR3 covers 16 residues. The CDR3 sequence is CASSEGGQGGLETQYF. The CDR3 DNA sequence: TGTGCCAGCAGTGAGGGCGGGCAGGGAGGACTGGAGACCCAGTACTTC.

The gene calls are TRBV7-9 and TRBJ1-5; 9 bases fit TRBD1. The CDR3 is made up of 15 amino acids. Unmatched junction bases numbered 5, after V lost 5 bases and J lost 3 bases. CDR1 is SEHNR, CDR2 FQNEAQ, per germline (reference sequence). CDR3 nucleotides: TGTGCCAGCAGCACCGGGACAGGGAACAATCAGCCCCAGCATTTT. Its protein product is CASSTGTGNNQPQHF.

The chain carries TRBV7-2 and TRBJ2-7; 8 positions match TRBD2. Germline loops: CDR1 SGHTA, CDR2 FQGNSA. The ends lost 10 bases at V and 2 bases at J; junction bases unmatched: 22. The CDR3 spans 18 residues. CDR3 DNA: TGTGCCATTCGGGGCTTAGCGGGACGCCCTTCGAACCCCTACGAGCAGTACTTC. This sequence encodes CAIRGLAGRPSNPYEQYF.

CDR3 residues: CAISGRGQGGHEQYF. CDR3 nucleotides: TGTGCCATCAGTGGGAGGGGACAGGGGGGACACGAGCAGTACTTC. The V gene is TRBV10-3, the J gene TRBJ2-7; 11 nucleotides align to TRBD1. The CDR3 is made up of 15 amino acids. Germline CDR1 reads ENHRY; CDR2 reads SYGVKD. The V gene end was trimmed by 4 bases and the J gene end by 5 bases; junction bases not matched to a gene: 7.

The table lists this clonotype with a few counts. V usage is TRBV20-1 and J usage is TRBJ2-7; a possible D gene is TRBD1 (6 bases). The CDR3 extends over 15 amino acids. The germline CDR1 and CDR2 sequences are DFQATT and SNEGSKA (reference sequence). Between the trimmed V and J ends, which lost 6 bases and 2 bases, there was a span of 20 bases. The CDR3 coding sequence is TGCAGTGCCAGCCAGGGGCAGCCCCCGACCTACGAGCAGTACTTC. Translated: CSASQGQPPTYEQYF.

This clonotype showed up many times. The V and J genes are TRBV28 and TRBJ1-6, with TRBD1 matching over 7 bases. Germline assignment: CDR1 MDHEN and CDR2 SYDVKM. The CDR3 extends over 15 amino acids. Trimming at V came to 6 bases and at J to 10 bases, leaving 12 bases not matched to a gene. This chain's CDR3 is CASRVQGPLESPLHF. The CDR3 coding sequence is TGTGCCAGCAGGGTACAGGGGCCATTGGAATCACCCCTCCACTTT.

The CDR3 DNA reads as TGTGCCAGCTCACCTGCTAGGACGGAGACCCAGTACTTC. It is translated as CASSPARTETQYF. This sequence joins TRBV18 and TRBJ2-5; D is unclear. The germline CDR1 and CDR2 sequences are KGHSH and LQKENI. Trimming took 3 bases from V and 5 from J, leaving 10 bases between them. CDR3 length equals 13 residues.

This clonotype was detected many times. This chain joins TRBV7-2 and TRBJ2-1, with TRBD2 matching over 14 bases. The CDR3 runs 18 residues. With 3 bases clipped from V and 9 bases from J, the junction kept 13 bases outside the gene matches. Per germline, CDR1 SGHTA and CDR2 FQGNSA. The CDR3 here is CASSFLRGRGTSGSEQFF. CDR3 DNA sequence: TGTGCCAGCAGCTTTTTGAGGGGCCGAGGGACTAGCGGGAGTGAGCAGTTCTTC.

CDR3 DNA: TGTGCCAGCAGTTACGGATGGAGCGGGAGAGGAAATGAGCAGTTCTTC. This translates into CASSYGWSGRGNEQFF. The chain recombines TRBV6-2 or TRBV6-3 with TRBJ2-1; 8 positions agree with TRBD2. The CDR3 totals 16 residues. After removal of 2 bases from V and 7 bases from J, the junction contained 10 bases not matched to a gene. Germline-derived CDR1 and CDR2 are MNHEY and SVGEGT.

The chain links TRBV5-1 to TRBJ2-3; no reliable D call. Germline V gives CDR1 SGHRS, CDR2 YFSETQ. The V end lost 0 bases, the J end lost 4 bases, and 9 bases lay between the germline ends. This CDR3 region has 14 residues. The CDR3 is CASSLDGQADTQYF. The CDR3 DNA is TGCGCCAGCAGCTTGGACGGGCAGGCAGATACGCAGTATTTT.

This clonotype was detected many times. The chain links TRBV7-2 to TRBJ2-3; perhaps TRBD2 as D (6 bases). The CDR3 is 15 residues long. The ends were cut back, 5 bases at V and 2 bases at J, with 14 bases in the middle. Per the germline V gene, CDR1 is SGHTA and CDR2 is FQGNSA. The CDR3, as DNA: TGTGCCAGCAGCCTACTTGGGACTCTCACAGATACGCAGTATTTT. It yields the protein CASSLLGTLTDTQYF.